What follows describes a single T cell receptor (beta chain). The CDR3 length is 18 residues. J was trimmed by 1 base and V by 1 base; bases with no gene match: 7. The V gene's germline CDR1 is SEHNR and CDR2 FQNEAQ (reference sequence). These data originate in a study of blood T cell repertoires in COVID-19. Study at large: The analysed material was cDNA or gDNA that came from T cells, B-cell-depleted T cells, or PBMCs.

Cohorts were assigned according to the clinical history that participants reported. All exposed participants met a person with COVID-19 within 2 weeks before entering the study. Study processing details: Amplification of reference gene primers provided the estimated nucleated cell counts. Clones were read by immunoSEQ multiplex PCR, and TCRdb kept only the in-frame ones, dropping some. The V and J calls and clone size are taken from that table; D and trimming were inferred from the DNA. The sample lists 230,000 or so clones, about 88% occurring once. The clonotype originates from a woman in her forties or fifties who had been exposed to COVID-19. This chain uses TRBV7-9 with TRBJ1-4; 9 nucleotides match TRBD1. Sequences were obtained from PBMCs or T cells enriched from blood (not recorded which). CDR3 amino acids: CASSLVPGQGLTNEKLFF. CDR3 nucleotides: TGTGCCAGCAGCTTAGTACCGGGACAGGGCTTAACTAATGAAAAACTGTTTTTT.